This is a list of T cell receptor beta chains from one sample in a study of T cell responses to AZD1222 COVID-19 vaccine. TCRdb keeps only in-frame clones here, not all; method: immunoSEQ multiplex PCR. The sample has tens of thousands of clones, roughly four fifths seen once. The sample in question was peripheral blood, obtained 28 days after the second AZD1222 dose. The receptors shown here come from an adult who received the AZD1222 COVID-19 vaccine. Both conserved end residues are trimmed from each CDR3.

TRBJ2-3 TRBV5-8 ASSLVGAASGDTQY
TRBJ2-3 TRBV6-2/TRBV6-3 ASSYGWGTDTQY
TRBJ2-7 TRBV5-4 ASSLGGASWGEQY
TRBJ1-1 TRBV7-9 ASSLDMDTEAF
TRBJ1-1 TRBV6-6 ASSFMMNTEAF
TRBJ2-6 TRBV5-1 ASSLTWSSGANVLT
TRBJ1-6 TRBV27 ASSLFGSPLH
TRBJ2-1 TRBV7-2 ASSLLAGGIDEQF
TRBJ1-5 TRBV19 ASSIEQAPQH
TRBJ1-1 TRBV6-2/TRBV6-3 ASSSRRTMNTEAF
TRBJ2-5 TRBV7-3 ASSPPGYQETQY
TRBJ2-3 TRBV5-1 ASSFEGVRTDTQY
TRBJ1-5 TRBV30 AWKNPSNQPQH
TRBJ2-7 TRBV9 ASSAGQGAFEQY
TRBJ2-7 TRBV29-1 SVRDRGYEQY
TRBJ2-3 TRBV10-3 AISAVAGGTDTQY
TRBJ2-5 TRBV2 ASRGLTLISQETQY
TRBJ2-7 TRBV30 AWSSVPRGEQY
TRBJ2-1 TRBV5-1 ASSGGPPGDEQF
TRBJ2-5 TRBV6-2/TRBV6-3 ASSPYITRSGTQY
TRBJ2-3 TRBV19 ASSPIIVDGDTQY
TRBJ1-1 TRBV18 ASSIPNLNTEAF
TRBJ2-7 TRBV12-3/TRBV12-4 ASRKLAGDEQY
TRBJ2-7 TRBV7-2 ASSFSPQALYEQY
TRBJ1-1 TRBV25-1 ASSSGPATEAF
TRBJ1-2 TRBV6-2/TRBV6-3 ASSYGGLTYGYT
TRBJ2-5 TRBV7-2 ASSPDETQY
TRBJ2-1 TRBV19 ASSIAVTSGSQQF
TRBJ1-3 TRBV30 AWRGLPSGNTIY
TRBJ2-3 TRBV28 ASSLTGSTDTQY
TRBJ2-7 TRBV7-3 ASSLFGDSSYEQY
TRBJ2-7 TRBV28 ASSLNTGLAGNYEQY
TRBJ1-2 TRBV28 ASSYPDPRARGYGYT
TRBJ2-7 TRBV7-9 ASSPWGEALYEQY
TRBJ2-1 TRBV28 ASNQGVDNEQF
TRBJ2-7 TRBV23-1 ASSQCRTDGGNYEQY
TRBJ1-5 TRBV15 ATSRAEFGQPQH
TRBJ1-4 TRBV30 AWSVRGHGEKLF
TRBJ2-7 TRBV30 AWSVGQGNEQY
TRBJ2-2 TRBV11-3 ASSLGGRQGNTGELF
TRBJ2-1 TRBV7-8 ASSSPLLYNEQF
TRBJ2-7 TRBV5-5 ASRPTGVVYEQY
TRBJ2-6 TRBV5-1 ASSSRVGGANVLT
TRBJ2-1 TRBV30 ASAASVTQF
TRBJ2-1 TRBV19 ASSIGGIYNEQF
TRBJ2-2 TRBV9 ASSVFGQGAIGDTGELF
TRBJ2-5 TRBV9 ASSVKETQY
TRBJ2-6 TRBV5-4 ASSLERGGANVLT
TRBJ2-1 TRBV28 ASSDRDVPTGEQF
TRBJ2-3 TRBV5-1 ASSLAAETDTQY
TRBJ1-2 TRBV28 ASSSVGQLNYGYT
TRBJ1-2 TRBV6-2/TRBV6-3 ASSYYSDLGGYT
TRBJ2-2 TRBV6-5 ASFRGDTGELF
TRBJ2-5 TRBV2 ASSSGGLEKTQY